Listed here are 5 T cell receptor beta chains from one sample, sequenced in a study of post-analysis software for immune sequencing data. Broader study findings: Patients used five TRBV segments, including TRBV5-6, TRBV5-1 and TRBV20-1, more often than controls.

Unique molecular identifiers had been added to the TCR beta cDNA libraries. TCRdb re-derived calls from the PCR reads in MiXCR, one entry per CDR3 protein. This sample has hundreds of thousands of distinct CDR3 sequences; over 45% occur once, and the top ten carry approximately 11%. These TCRs' antigens remain unknown. Sequenced material: blood. These TCRs come from a girl aged 2-10 years with multiple sclerosis.

The chain employs TRBV7-2 and TRBJ2-5; TRBD1 matches at 8 bases. This CDR3 region has 15 residues. V gave up 6 bases and J gave up 2 bases; unmatched junction bases: 8. Germline V lookup: CDR1 SGHTA, CDR2 FQGNSA. The DNA for the CDR3 is TGTGCCAGCAGTCCTCAACAGGGGGGACAAGAGACCCAGTACTTC. As protein: CASSPQQGGQETQYF.

V gene TRBV20-1 combines with J gene TRBJ2-5; D may be TRBD1 (6 bases). The CDR3 is 16 amino acids. V dropped 4 bases and J dropped 6 bases, with 24 bases sitting between them. The germline CDR1 and CDR2 sequences are DFQATT and SNEGSKA (reference sequence). The CDR3 loop reads CSATRVGQGIAKTQYF. CDR3 bases: TGCAGTGCTACCCGTGTTGGGCAGGGGATAGCAAAGACCCAGTACTTC.

The chain couples TRBV14 to TRBJ1-1; TRBD1 matches 9 bases. The V and J ends lost 5 bases and 4 bases, in that order; junction bases with no gene match: 8. Germline lookup yields CDR1 SGHDN and CDR2 FVKESK. The CDR3 covers 15 residues. This CDR3 is CASSARTGVGTEAFF. In DNA, the CDR3 is TGTGCCAGCAGCGCCCGGACAGGGGTGGGCACTGAAGCTTTCTTT.

The chain has TRBV29-1 and TRBJ2-1; 7 nucleotides align to TRBD1. CDR1 is SQVTM and CDR2 is ANQGSEA in the germline V gene. V lost 4 bases, J lost 4 bases, and 10 bases stayed unmatched. This CDR3 has 15 residues. The CDR3 loop reads CSVVGVRTGYNEQFF. DNA for the CDR3: TGCAGCGTTGTAGGAGTCCGGACAGGTTACAATGAGCAGTTCTTC.

The V gene is TRBV20-1, the J gene TRBJ2-7, with 8 bases identical to TRBD1. The CDR3 consists of 15 residues. CDR1 and CDR2 (germline): DFQATT, SNEGSKA (reference sequence). Trimming removed 1 base from V and 1 base from J; junction bases left unmatched: 6. The DNA for the CDR3 is TGCAGTGCTAGAGTTACAGGGGGGAAATCCTACGAGCAGTACTTC. This sequence encodes CSARVTGGKSYEQYF.